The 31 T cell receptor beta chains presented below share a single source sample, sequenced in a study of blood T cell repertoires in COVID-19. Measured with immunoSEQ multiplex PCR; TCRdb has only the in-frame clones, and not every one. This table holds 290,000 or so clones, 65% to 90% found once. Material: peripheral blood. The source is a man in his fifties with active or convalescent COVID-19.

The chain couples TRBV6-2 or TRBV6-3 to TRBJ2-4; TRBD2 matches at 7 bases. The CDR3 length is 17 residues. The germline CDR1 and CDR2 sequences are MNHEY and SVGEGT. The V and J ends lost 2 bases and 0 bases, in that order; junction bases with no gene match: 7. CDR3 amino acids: CASSYTPRGEAKNIQYF. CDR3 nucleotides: TGTGCCAGCAGTTACACCCCTCGGGGGGAAGCCAAAAACATTCAGTACTTC.

The CDR3 sequence is CASSPKGVPYNEQFF. CDR3 DNA: TGTGCCAGCAGCCCAAAGGGAGTCCCCTACAATGAGCAGTTCTTC. V and J are TRBV7-9 and TRBJ2-1; weak D call: TRBD2 (5 bases). Germline V gene data show CDR1 as SEHNR and CDR2 as FQNEAQ (reference sequence). V dropped 5 bases and J dropped 2 bases, with 13 bases sitting between them. CDR3 length: 15 residues. Filled out from reference TRBV7-9 and TRBJ2-1, the complete variable domain reads DTGVSQNPRHKITKRGQNVTFRCDPISEHNRLYWYRQTLGQGPEFLTYFQNEAQLEKSRLLSDRFSAERPKGSFSTLEIQRTEQGDSAMYLCASSPKGVPYNEQFFGPGTRLTVL.

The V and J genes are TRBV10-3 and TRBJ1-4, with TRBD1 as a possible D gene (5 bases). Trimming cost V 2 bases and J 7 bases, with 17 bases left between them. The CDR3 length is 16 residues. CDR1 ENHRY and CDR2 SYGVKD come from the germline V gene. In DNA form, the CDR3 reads TGTGCCATCAGTGAGGCCCCGCGGGGCGGCGGTGAAAAACTGTTTTTT. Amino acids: CAISEAPRGGGEKLFF.

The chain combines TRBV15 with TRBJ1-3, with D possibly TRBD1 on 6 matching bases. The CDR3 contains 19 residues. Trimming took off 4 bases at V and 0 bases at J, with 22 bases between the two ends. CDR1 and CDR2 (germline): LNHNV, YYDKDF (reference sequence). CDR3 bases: TGTGCCACCAGCACTTTTCGACAGGATCCTTTGAACTCTGGAAACACCATATATTTT. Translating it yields CATSTFRQDPLNSGNTIYF.

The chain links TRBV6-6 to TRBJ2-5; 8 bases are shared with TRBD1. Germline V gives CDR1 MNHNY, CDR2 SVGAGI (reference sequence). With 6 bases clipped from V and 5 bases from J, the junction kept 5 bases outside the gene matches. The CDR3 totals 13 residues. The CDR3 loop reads CASRSRGRETQYF. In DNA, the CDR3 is TGTGCCAGCAGAAGCAGGGGGCGGGAGACCCAGTACTTC.

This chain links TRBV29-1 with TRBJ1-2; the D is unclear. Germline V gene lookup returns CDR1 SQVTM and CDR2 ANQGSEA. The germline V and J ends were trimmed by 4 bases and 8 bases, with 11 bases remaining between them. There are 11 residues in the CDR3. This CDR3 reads CSVGETRGYTF. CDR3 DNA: TGCAGCGTTGGCGAAACGAGAGGCTACACCTTC.

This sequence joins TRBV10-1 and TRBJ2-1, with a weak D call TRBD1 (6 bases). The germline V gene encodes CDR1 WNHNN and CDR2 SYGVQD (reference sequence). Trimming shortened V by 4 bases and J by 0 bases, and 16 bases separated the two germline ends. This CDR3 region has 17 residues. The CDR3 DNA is TGCGCCAGCAGTGCCCGCCGGTGGGGACACTCCTACAATGAGCAGTTCTTC. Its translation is CASSARRWGHSYNEQFF.

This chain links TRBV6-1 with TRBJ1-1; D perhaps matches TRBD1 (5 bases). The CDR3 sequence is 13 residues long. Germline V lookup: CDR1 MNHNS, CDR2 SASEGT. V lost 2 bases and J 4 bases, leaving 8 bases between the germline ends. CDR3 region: CASSEQGSTEAFF. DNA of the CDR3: TGTGCCAGCAGTGAACAGGGAAGCACTGAAGCTTTCTTT.

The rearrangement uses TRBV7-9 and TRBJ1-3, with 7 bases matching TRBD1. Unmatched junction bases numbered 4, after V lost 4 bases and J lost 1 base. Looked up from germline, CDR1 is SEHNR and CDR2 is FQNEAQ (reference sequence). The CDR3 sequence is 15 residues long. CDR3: CASSSLDRSGNTIYF. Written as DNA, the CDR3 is TGTGCCAGCAGCTCCTTGGACAGGTCTGGAAACACCATATATTTT.

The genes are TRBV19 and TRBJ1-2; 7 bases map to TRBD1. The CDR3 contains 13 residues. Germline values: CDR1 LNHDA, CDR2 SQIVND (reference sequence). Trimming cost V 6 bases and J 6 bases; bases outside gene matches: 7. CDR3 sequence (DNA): TGTGCCAGTAGCTGGAGGACAGGTCATGGCTACACCTTC. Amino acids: CASSWRTGHGYTF.

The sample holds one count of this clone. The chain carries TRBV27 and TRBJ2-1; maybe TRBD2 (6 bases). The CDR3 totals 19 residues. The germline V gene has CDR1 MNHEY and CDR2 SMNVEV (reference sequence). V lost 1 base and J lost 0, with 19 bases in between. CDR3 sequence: CASSLWPPLAESSYNEQFF. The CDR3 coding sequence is TGTGCCAGCAGTTTATGGCCCCCACTAGCAGAGAGCTCCTACAATGAGCAGTTCTTC.

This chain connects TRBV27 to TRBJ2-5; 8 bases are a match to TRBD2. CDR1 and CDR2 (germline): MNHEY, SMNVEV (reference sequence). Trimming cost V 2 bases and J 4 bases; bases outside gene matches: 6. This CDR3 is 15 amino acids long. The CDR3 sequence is CASSLSSGGRETQYF. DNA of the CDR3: TGTGCCAGCAGTTTAAGTTCGGGAGGGAGAGAGACCCAGTACTTC.

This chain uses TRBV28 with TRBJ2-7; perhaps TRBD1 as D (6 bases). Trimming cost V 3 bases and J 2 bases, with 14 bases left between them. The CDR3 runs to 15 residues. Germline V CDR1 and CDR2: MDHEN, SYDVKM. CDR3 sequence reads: CASSFAQGLAYEQYF. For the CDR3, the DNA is TGTGCCAGCAGTTTCGCCCAGGGGTTAGCCTACGAGCAGTACTTC. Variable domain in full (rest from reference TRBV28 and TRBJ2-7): DVKVTQSSRYLVKRTGEKVFLECVQDMDHENMFWYRQDPGLGLRLIYFSYDVKMKEKGDIPEGYSVSREKKERFSLILESASTNQTSMYLCASSFAQGLAYEQYFGPGTRLTVT.

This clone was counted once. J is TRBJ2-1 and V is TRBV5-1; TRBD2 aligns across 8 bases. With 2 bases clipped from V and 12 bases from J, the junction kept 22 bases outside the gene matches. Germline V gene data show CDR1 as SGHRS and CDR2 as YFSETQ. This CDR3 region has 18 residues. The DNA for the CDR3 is TGCGCCAGCAGCTTCGCCAGCCAGATTAGCGGGAATCGTTTTGGGCAGTTCTTC. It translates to CASSFASQISGNRFGQFF. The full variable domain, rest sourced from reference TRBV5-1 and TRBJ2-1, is KAGVTQTPRYLIKTRGQQVTLSCSPISGHRSVSWYQQTPGQGLQFLFEYFSETQRNKGNFPGRFSGRQFSNSRSEMNVSTLELGDSALYLCASSFASQISGNRFGQFFGPGTRLTVL.

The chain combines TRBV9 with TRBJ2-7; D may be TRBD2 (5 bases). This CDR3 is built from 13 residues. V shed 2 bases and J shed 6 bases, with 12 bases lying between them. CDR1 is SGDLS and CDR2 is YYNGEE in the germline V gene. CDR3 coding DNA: TGTGCCAGCAGCGTGGGGAGCGCGACCGAGCAGTACTTC. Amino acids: CASSVGSATEQYF.

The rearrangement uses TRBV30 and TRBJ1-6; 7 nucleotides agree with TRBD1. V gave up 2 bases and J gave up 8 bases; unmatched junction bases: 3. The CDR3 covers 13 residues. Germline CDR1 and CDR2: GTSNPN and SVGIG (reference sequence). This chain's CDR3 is CAWSFTGDSPLHF. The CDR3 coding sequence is TGTGCCTGGAGTTTTACAGGGGATTCACCCCTCCACTTT.

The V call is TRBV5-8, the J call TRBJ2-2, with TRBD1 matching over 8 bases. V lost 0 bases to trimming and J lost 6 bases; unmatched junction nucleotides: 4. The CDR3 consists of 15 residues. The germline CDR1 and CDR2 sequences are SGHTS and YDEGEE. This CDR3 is CASSLGQGWAGELFF. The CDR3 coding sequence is TGTGCCAGCAGCTTGGGACAGGGGTGGGCCGGGGAGCTGTTTTTT.

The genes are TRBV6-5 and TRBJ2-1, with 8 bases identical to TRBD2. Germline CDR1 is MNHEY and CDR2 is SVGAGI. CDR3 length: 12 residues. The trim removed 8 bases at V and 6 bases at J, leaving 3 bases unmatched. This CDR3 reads CASREGGNEQFF. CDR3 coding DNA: TGTGCCAGCCGGGAGGGGGGCAATGAGCAGTTCTTC.

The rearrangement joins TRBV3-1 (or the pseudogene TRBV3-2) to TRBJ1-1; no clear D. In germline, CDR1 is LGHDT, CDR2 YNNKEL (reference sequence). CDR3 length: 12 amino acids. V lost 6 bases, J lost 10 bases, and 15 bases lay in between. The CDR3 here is CASSPGERVAFF. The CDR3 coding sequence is TGTGCCAGCAGTCCCGGGGAGCGGGTAGCTTTCTTT.

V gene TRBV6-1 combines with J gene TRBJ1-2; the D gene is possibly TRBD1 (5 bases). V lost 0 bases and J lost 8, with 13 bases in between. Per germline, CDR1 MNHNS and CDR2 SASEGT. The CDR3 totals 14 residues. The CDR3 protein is CASSEAWAREGYTF. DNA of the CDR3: TGTGCCAGCAGTGAAGCCTGGGCCAGGGAAGGCTACACCTTC.

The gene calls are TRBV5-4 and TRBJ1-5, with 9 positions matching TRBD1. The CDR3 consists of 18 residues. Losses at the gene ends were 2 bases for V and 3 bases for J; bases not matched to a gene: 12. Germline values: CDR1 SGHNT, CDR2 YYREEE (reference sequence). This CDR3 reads CASSFVPGQGGYNQPQHF. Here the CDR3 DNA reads TGTGCCAGCAGCTTCGTCCCGGGACAGGGAGGTTACAATCAGCCCCAGCATTTT. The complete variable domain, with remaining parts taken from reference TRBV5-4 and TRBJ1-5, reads ETGVTQSPTHLIKTRGQQVTLRCSSQSGHNTVSWYQQALGQGPQFIFQYYREEENGRGNFPPRFSGLQFPNYSSELNVNALELDDSALYLCASSFVPGQGGYNQPQHFGDGTRLSIL.

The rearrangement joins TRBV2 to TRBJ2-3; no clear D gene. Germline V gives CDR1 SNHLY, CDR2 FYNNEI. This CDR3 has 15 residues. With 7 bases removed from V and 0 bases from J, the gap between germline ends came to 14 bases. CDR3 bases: TGTGCCAGCACATGGAGCGAGCCTAGCACAGATACGCAGTATTTT. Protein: CASTWSEPSTDTQYF.

This chain's CDR3 is CAIRTGDYTEAFF. The CDR3 coding sequence is TGTGCCATCAGGACAGGGGATTACACTGAAGCTTTCTTT. This chain connects TRBV10-3 to TRBJ1-1; 8 bases line up with TRBD1. The V gene end was trimmed by 6 bases and the J gene end by 3 bases; junction bases not matched to a gene: 3. The CDR3 has 13 residues. Per the germline V gene, CDR1 is ENHRY and CDR2 is SYGVKD.

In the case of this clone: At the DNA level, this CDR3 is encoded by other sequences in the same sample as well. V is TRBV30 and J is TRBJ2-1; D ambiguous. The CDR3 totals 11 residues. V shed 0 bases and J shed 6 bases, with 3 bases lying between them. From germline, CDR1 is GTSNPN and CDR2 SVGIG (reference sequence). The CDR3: CAWSVRNEQFF. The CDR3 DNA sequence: TGTGCCTGGAGTGTTCGCAATGAGCAGTTCTTC.

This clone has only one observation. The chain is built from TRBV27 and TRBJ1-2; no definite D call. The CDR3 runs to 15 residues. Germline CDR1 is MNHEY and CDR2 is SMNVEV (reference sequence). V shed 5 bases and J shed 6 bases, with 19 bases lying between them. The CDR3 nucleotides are TGTGCCAGCAGTCCCGAGGGTCGAGGGATTAATGGCTACACCTTC. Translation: CASSPEGRGINGYTF.

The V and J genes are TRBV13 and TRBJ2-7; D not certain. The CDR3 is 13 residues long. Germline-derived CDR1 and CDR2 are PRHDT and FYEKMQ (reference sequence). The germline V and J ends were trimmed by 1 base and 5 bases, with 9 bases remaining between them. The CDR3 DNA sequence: TGTGCCAGCAGCTTAGAAGGCGGCCACGAGCAGTACTTC. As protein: CASSLEGGHEQYF.

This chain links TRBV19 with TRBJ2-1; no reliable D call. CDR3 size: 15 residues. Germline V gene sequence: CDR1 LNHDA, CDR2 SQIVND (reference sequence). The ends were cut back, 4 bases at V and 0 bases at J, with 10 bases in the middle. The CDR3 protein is CASSNGLSSYNEQFF. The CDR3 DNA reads TGTGCCAGTAGTAATGGTCTCAGCTCCTACAATGAGCAGTTCTTC. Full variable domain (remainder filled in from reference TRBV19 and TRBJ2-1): DGGITQSPKYLFRKEGQNVTLSCEQNLNHDAMYWYRQDPGQGLRLIYYSQIVNDFQKGDIAEGYSVSREKKESFPLTVTSAQKNPTAFYLCASSNGLSSYNEQFFGPGTRLTVL.

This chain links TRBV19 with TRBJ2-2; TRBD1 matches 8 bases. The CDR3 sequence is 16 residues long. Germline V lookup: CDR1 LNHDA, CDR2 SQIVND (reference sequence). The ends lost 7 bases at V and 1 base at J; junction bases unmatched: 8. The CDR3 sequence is CASKETGTGNTGELFF. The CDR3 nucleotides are TGTGCCAGTAAGGAAACCGGGACAGGGAACACCGGGGAGCTGTTTTTT.

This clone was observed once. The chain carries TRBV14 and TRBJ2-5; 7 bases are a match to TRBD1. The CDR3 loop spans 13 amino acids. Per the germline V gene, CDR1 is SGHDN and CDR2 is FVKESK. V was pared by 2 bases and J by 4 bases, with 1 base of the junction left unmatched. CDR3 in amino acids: CASSQPGGETQYF. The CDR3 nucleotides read TGTGCCAGCAGCCAACCAGGGGGAGAGACCCAGTACTTC.

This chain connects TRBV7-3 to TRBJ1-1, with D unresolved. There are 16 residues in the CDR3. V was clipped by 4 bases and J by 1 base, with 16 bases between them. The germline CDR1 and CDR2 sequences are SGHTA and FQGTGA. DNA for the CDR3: TGTGCCAGCAGCTCCCATAGCACGGATACGAACACTGAAGCTTTCTTT. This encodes CASSSHSTDTNTEAFF.

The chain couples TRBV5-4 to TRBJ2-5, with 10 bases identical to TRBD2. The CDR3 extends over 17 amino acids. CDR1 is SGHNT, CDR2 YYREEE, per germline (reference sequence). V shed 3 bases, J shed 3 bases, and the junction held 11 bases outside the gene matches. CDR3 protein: CASSSIPSGRREETQYF. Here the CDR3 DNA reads TGTGCCAGCAGCTCCATTCCTAGCGGGAGAAGGGAAGAGACCCAGTACTTC.